The following is a T cell receptor (beta chain) sequence with its context. This clone came up a few times. What antigen it recognizes has not been identified. Within one base of it there is no much larger clone, and no base qualities were kept. The protocol used for the library was the immunoSEQ multiplex PCR assay. Drawn from immuneACCESS, this table holds only the in-frame rearrangements with V and J called that TCRdb kept. Clones are partly lost; checked studies trace under half to an unresolved V gene and leave the rest unexplained. For this sample there are around 79,000 clones; roughly 90% appear just once. Jointly, the top ten make up 0.25% of the sample. The entry originates in a study of technical replicates of blood from several donors (dated by TCRdb to between 2016 and 2019). The CDR3 runs 15 residues from the cysteine to the phenylalanine. Of the read, only the CDR3 DNA is kept; its 45 bases are in frame from base 1. V and J are truncated by 7 bases and 3 bases respectively, leaving an intervening sequence of 20 bases. CDR1 and CDR2 (SGHRS, YFSETQ) derive from the germline V gene.

Recombination connected TRBV5-1 to TRBJ2-7, with a tentative D gene TRBD2 over 6 matching bases. Specimen: T cells isolated from PBMCs. The receptor comes from a human donor in good health. The DNA is as follows: TGCGCCAGCGGACTATCTGGGGGTCGGAGCTACGAGCAGTACTTC. Translated, it reads CASGLSGGRSYEQYF. Extended through the reference TRBV5-1 and TRBJ2-7 proteins, this CDR3 yields the full variable domain: KAGVTQTPRYLIKTRGQQVTLSCSPISGHRSVSWYQQTPGQGLQFLFEYFSETQRNKGNFPGRFSGRQFSNSRSEMNVSTLELGDSALYLCASGLSGGRSYEQYFGPGTRLTVT.